This TCR beta chain stems from a study of shared clonotypes between healthy human individuals. Regarding this clone: Its antigen is unidentified.

Clones were sequenced by immunoSEQ multiplex PCR, and TCRdb holds only the in-frame ones, with some missing. The sample records roughly 2.5 million clones, approximately 92% being singletons. Germline V gene data show CDR1 as MNHNS and CDR2 as SASEGT. CDR3 length: 15 residues. The ends were cut back, 4 bases at V and 3 bases at J, with 12 bases in the middle. General study results and limits: Genetic and exposure-history diversity was limited by the small donor number.

The source is a man aged 18 to 30 in good health. This chain connects TRBV6-1 to TRBJ2-2; D is unresolved. The sequencing sample was made of naive CD4+ T cells sorted from blood. Subset defined: CD45RA+ positively selected. The CDR3 coding sequence is TGTGCCAGCAGTGTGACGAGACCCCACACCGGGGAGCTGTTTTTT. Translation gives CASSVTRPHTGELFF.